This T cell receptor beta chain was profiled in a study of identical twins. TCRdb recomputed calls from the 5' RACE reads with MiXCR, one row per CDR3 protein. The repertoire consists of about 550,000 distinct CDR3 sequences, with around 24% occurring once and the leading ten covering approximately 0.48%. The CDR3 consists of 17 residues. Germline CDR1 is SGHVS and CDR2 is FNYEAQ. The V gene lost 1 base and the J gene lost 7 bases, with 19 bases spanning the gap. Among all donors, each was a healthy Caucasian. In addition, the sample was reused for a study of yellow fever vaccine responses in identical twins.

The chain combines TRBV7-6 with TRBJ2-2; D might be TRBD2 (5 bases). This TCR was sampled from a woman younger than 35 in good health. The sample comprised CD4+ T cells sorted from blood. In DNA, the CDR3 is TGTGCCAGCAGCTTAGGCCGCAGAGGGAGTATAATCGGGGAGCTGTTTTTT. Protein product: CASSLGRRGSIIGELFF.